This T cell receptor beta chain was captured by sequencing in a study of shared clonotypes between healthy human individuals. Findings and limits, study-wide: The researchers took only blood, and tissue repertoires probably look different.

Clones were sequenced by immunoSEQ multiplex PCR, and TCRdb holds only the in-frame ones, with some missing. Of approximately 740,000 clones listed, 85% to 95% were seen once; the top ten hold less than 25%. CD45RO-negative cells were positively selected for CCR7, leaving out terminally differentiated effector memory CD45RA+ cells. Trimming took 7 bases from V and 2 from J, leaving 8 bases between them. The CDR3 has 12 amino acids. Germline CDR1 WSHSY, CDR2 SAAADI. Comment on this clone: Its antigen is as yet unknown.

The sequenced sample consisted of naive CD8+ T cells sorted from blood. The V call is TRBV10-2, the J call TRBJ1-1; D gene unclear. This sequence originates from a man younger than 45 in good health. CDR3 coding DNA: TGCGCCAGCAAGATCGGCAACACTGAAGCTTTCTTT. Residues: CASKIGNTEAFF.